This TCR beta chain was observed in a study of cytomegalovirus exposure and HLA in healthy donors. General study points: Reports described diagnosis of cytomegalovirus status by the classifier as highly specific and sensitive. There were a few CMV-associated chains whose specificity for CMV antigens was confirmed in vitro.

As regards this clone: Its antigen is unidentified.

The assay was immunoSEQ multiplex PCR, and TCRdb's table has in-frame clones only and misses some. The sample consists of a few hundred thousand clones, approximately 90% of them appearing once. The V end lost 6 bases, the J end lost 3 bases, and 12 bases lay between the germline ends. The CDR3 sequence is 13 residues long. Looked up from germline, CDR1 is KGHSH and CDR2 is LQKENI. The chain employs TRBV18 and TRBJ2-7; the D is unclear. The receptor's source is a young woman in good health and CMV-seronegative. Sequences were obtained from PBMCs. CDR3 region: CASSPSENYEQYF. In DNA, the CDR3 is TGTGCCAGCTCCCCCAGCGAGAACTACGAGCAGTACTTC.